These T cell receptor beta chains were read from a single sample in a study of blood T cell repertoires in COVID-19. Libraries were prepared by immunoSEQ multiplex PCR; TCRdb keeps only in-frame clonotypes and omits some of them. The data contain 250,000 or so clones, around 91% of them seen just once; the ten biggest clones take up roughly 2.2%. Sequenced sample: peripheral blood. These receptors originate from a woman aged 55-69 years with COVID-19, enrolled during active disease. Both conserved end residues are part of each CDR3. Each record gives: V gene, J gene, clone size, D gene, CDR3 DNA, CDR3 protein. A D gene is named only where the DNA matches it firmly. Only some rows state a clone size, as once, few, many or a class for expanded clones.

TRBV18	TRBJ1-2	-	TRBD1	TGTGCCAGCTCCCCGGAGACAGGGATGGACTACACCTTC	CASSPETGMDYTF
TRBV11-2	TRBJ1-1	-	-	TGTGCCAGCAGCTTAGATAGTAACACTGAAGCTTTCTTT	CASSLDSNTEAFF
TRBV16	TRBJ2-1	-	TRBD2	TGTGCCAGCAGCCAATCTTTCCGGGGGGGCCTCGATGAGCAGTTCTTC	CASSQSFRGGLDEQFF
TRBV19	TRBJ2-1	-	-	TGTGCCAGTAGTATAGGAGGGGGTGTGGGGGAAAGCTCCTACAATGAGCAGTTCTTC	CASSIGGGVGESSYNEQFF
TRBV5-3	TRBJ1-3	-	-	TGTGCCAGAAGCTTGGGCGGCAGGGCAGGACCTTCGGGAAACACCATATATTTT	CARSLGGRAGPSGNTIYF
TRBV3-1/TRBV3-2	TRBJ1-6	once	TRBD1	TGTGCCAGCAGCGGGACAGGAAATTCACCCCTCCACTTT	CASSGTGNSPLHF
TRBV7-8	TRBJ1-2	few	-	TGTGCCAGCAGCTTAGTGGCAGGGGCCTCTAACTATGGCTACACCTTC	CASSLVAGASNYGYTF
TRBV15	TRBJ2-1	-	-	TGTGCCACCAGCAGAGGAGGGCAGACCTACAATGAGCAGTTCTTC	CATSRGGQTYNEQFF
TRBV19	TRBJ1-2	once	-	TGTGCCAGTGCCGAAACGACAGACTATGGCTACACCTTC	CASAETTDYGYTF
TRBV5-1	TRBJ2-3	-	TRBD2	TGCGCCAGCAGCGATAGCGGGGGGTACACAGATACGCAGTATTTT	CASSDSGGYTDTQYF
TRBV18	TRBJ1-4	-	-	TGTGCCAGCTCTTCAGCAGGGACAACTAATGAAAAACTGTTTTTT	CASSSAGTTNEKLFF
TRBV7-8	TRBJ1-4	-	-	TGTGCCAGCAGCTCCCAACCCTCCCAGGAAAAACTGTTTTTT	CASSSQPSQEKLFF
TRBV7-2	TRBJ1-1	-	TRBD1	TGTGCCAGCAGCGTGCCAAGGACAGGGGGAGCTTTGAACACTGAAGCTTTCTTT	CASSVPRTGGALNTEAFF
TRBV4-3	TRBJ2-1	-	-	TGCGCCAGCAGCCAAGATCTACTAGTGTACAATGAGCAGTTCTTC	CASSQDLLVYNEQFF
TRBV13	TRBJ2-7	-	-	TGTGCCAGCAGCTTAGGGTCAGAGAGCGCCTACGAGCAGTACTTC	CASSLGSESAYEQYF
TRBV9	TRBJ1-1	-	TRBD1	TGTGCCAGCAGCATTGGGACAGGGTGGGACACTGAAGCTTTCTTT	CASSIGTGWDTEAFF
TRBV19	TRBJ2-6	-	TRBD1	TGTGCCAGTATCCCCGCTGGAGGACAGGGAAGCTCTGGGGCCAACGTCCTGACTTTC	CASIPAGGQGSSGANVLTF
TRBV19	TRBJ1-1	-	-	TGTGCCAGTAGTATAGATCGGACATGGTCTGATGAAGCTTTCTTT	CASSIDRTWSDEAFF
TRBV5-1	TRBJ2-3	-	-	TGCGCCAGCAGCTCCCTTGGGGGGGGCTGGGGCACAGATACGCAGTATTTT	CASSSLGGGWGTDTQYF
TRBV7-8	TRBJ2-7	-	-	TGTGCCACGGGGAGGATCTCCTACGAGCAGTACTTC	CATGRISYEQYF
TRBV6-5	TRBJ1-1	-	TRBD1	TGTGCCAGCGGGACAGGGTTGAACACTGAAGCTTTCTTT	CASGTGLNTEAFF